This T cell receptor beta chain was documented in a study of T cell responses to AZD1222 COVID-19 vaccine. Profiling relied on immunoSEQ multiplex PCR, and the TCRdb table lists in-frame clones only, not all of them. The data hold around 50,000 clones, with about 91% observed a single time. Study-wide points: In all cases, repertoires were sampled only after the peak T cell response.

Second doses at about 4 or about 12 weeks were pooled. Germline V gene sequence: CDR1 SGHRS, CDR2 YFSETQ. Trimming cost V 1 base and J 4 bases, with 5 bases left between them. The CDR3 contains 12 residues. This clone was observed a handful of times. Its specificity is not known. The rearrangement links TRBV5-1 to TRBJ1-2; no definite D call. The TCR originated in an adult who received the AZD1222 COVID-19 vaccine. The sample here was peripheral blood, taken 28 days after the second AZD1222 dose. CDR3 amino acids: CASSLMLYGYTF. In DNA form, the CDR3 reads TGCGCCAGCAGCTTGATGCTCTATGGCTACACCTTC.